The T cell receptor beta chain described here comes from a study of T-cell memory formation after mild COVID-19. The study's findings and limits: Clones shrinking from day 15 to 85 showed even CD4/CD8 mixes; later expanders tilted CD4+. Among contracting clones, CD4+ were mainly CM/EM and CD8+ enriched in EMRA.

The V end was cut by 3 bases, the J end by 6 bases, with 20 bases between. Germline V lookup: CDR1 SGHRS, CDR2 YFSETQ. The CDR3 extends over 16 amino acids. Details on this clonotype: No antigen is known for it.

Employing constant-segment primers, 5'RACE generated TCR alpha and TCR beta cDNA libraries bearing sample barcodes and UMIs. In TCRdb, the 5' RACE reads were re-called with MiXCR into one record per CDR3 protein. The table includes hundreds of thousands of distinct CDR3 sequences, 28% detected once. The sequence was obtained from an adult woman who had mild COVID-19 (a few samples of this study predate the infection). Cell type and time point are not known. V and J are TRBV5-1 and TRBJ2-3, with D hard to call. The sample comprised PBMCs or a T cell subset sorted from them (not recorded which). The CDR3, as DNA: TGCGCCAGCAGCTCAAAAGACACCTCCGGGCTTGATACGCAGTATTTT. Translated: CASSSKDTSGLDTQYF.